Below, 28 T cell receptor beta chains from the same sample are listed, as sequenced in a study of OX40 agonist ivuxolimab in advanced cancers. Here immunoSEQ multiplex PCR was the method, and the copy in TCRdb shows in-frame clones only, minus some. The profile shows 50,000 to 70,000 clones, roughly 90% of them singletons. The specimen comprised CD4+ or CD8+ T cells sorted from blood, sampled in a trial of the OX40 agonist ivuxolimab. The receptors come from an adult with an advanced solid tumor such as melanoma, head and neck, liver or kidney cancer.

This clone was found once. This chain joins TRBV10-3 and TRBJ2-1, with D hard to call. This CDR3 has 15 residues. Deletions cut 1 base from V and 7 bases from J, with 14 bases between. CDR1 is ENHRY and CDR2 is SYGVKD in the germline V gene. The CDR3 loop is CAISEYGGELNEQFF. Here the CDR3 DNA reads TGTGCCATCAGTGAGTACGGCGGAGAATTAAATGAGCAGTTCTTC.

The chain joins TRBV21-1 to TRBJ2-1; TRBD1, as called in the table, went unchecked against the DNA. TRBV21-1 is reported as a pseudogene. The CDR3 consists of 16 residues. The CDR3 DNA reads as TGTGCCAGCAGCAATGGTGAACAGGGGTTCTGGAATGAGCAGTTCTTC. Amino acid sequence: CASSNGEQGFWNEQFF.

The CDR3 DNA reads TGTGCCACCAGCACAGGGGGCAGGGAGACCCAGTACTTC. It encodes CATSTGGRETQYF. V is TRBV15 and J is TRBJ2-5, with 8 bases aligning to TRBD1. Germline CDR1 reads LNHNV; CDR2 reads YYDKDF (reference sequence). The CDR3 is 13 residues long. V shed 4 bases and J 5 bases; nucleotides not matched to a gene: 3.

The J gene is TRBJ1-1, the V gene TRBV5-6; no reliable D call. V was cut by 4 bases and J by 1 base, with 5 bases left in between. This CDR3 comprises 12 residues. The germline gives CDR1 SGHDT, CDR2 YYEEEE. CDR3 region: CASSRQNTEAFF. CDR3 bases: TGTGCCAGCAGCCGACAGAACACTGAAGCTTTCTTT.

The chain carries TRBV19 and TRBJ2-2; TRBD1 agrees at 9 bases. The CDR3 extends over 17 amino acids. Trimming at V came to 3 bases and at J to 5 bases, leaving 10 bases not matched to a gene. Per the germline V gene, CDR1 is LNHDA and CDR2 is SQIVND (reference sequence). The CDR3, as DNA: TGTGCCAGTAGTATCCGACAGACAGGGGGAGGGACCGGGGAGCTGTTTTTT. Its translation is CASSIRQTGGGTGELFF.

With respect to this clone: The junction differs from germline at one of its ends, possibly a read error. This specimen includes other DNA sequences encoding the same CDR3. V is TRBV25-1 and J is TRBJ2-7, with D possibly matching TRBD1 (7 bases). From germline, CDR1 is MGHDK and CDR2 SYGVNS. This CDR3 is 12 amino acids long. CDR3 bases: TGCGCCAGCGCGGGACAGTTCTACGAGCAGTACTTC. Its translation: CASAGQFYEQYF.

The chain is built from TRBV5-1 and TRBJ2-3; 10 bases align to TRBD1. Germline V CDR1 and CDR2: SGHRS, YFSETQ. The V and J ends lost 4 bases and 1 base, in that order; junction bases with no gene match: 18. This CDR3 is built from 20 residues. The CDR3 DNA reads as TGCGCCAGCAGCCCTAGGGACAGGGGTTACGGCGGAGGGGGCACAGATACGCAGTATTTT. It specifies CASSPRDRGYGGGGTDTQYF.

A single count supports this clone. The chain uses TRBV7-2 and TRBJ1-3; tentative D call: TRBD1 (5 bases). In germline, CDR1 is SGHTA, CDR2 FQGNSA. CDR3 size: 15 residues. V was cut by 5 bases and J by 1 base, with 12 bases left in between. The CDR3 is CASSPHGTSGNTIYF. The CDR3 DNA follows: TGTGCCAGCAGCCCGCACGGGACGTCTGGAAACACCATATATTTT.

The chain employs TRBV11-1 and TRBJ2-7, with D tentatively TRBD2 (7 bases). The length of the CDR3 is 14 residues. The ends were cut back, 5 bases at V and 8 bases at J, with 19 bases in the middle. Germline-derived CDR1 and CDR2 are SGHAT and FQDESV (reference sequence). The CDR3 protein is CASSRLGGPTKQYF. CDR3 in DNA: TGTGCCAGCAGCCGACTCGGGGGGCCTACGAAGCAGTACTTC.

The CDR3 is CASSLVGQGAGNTIYF. DNA for the CDR3: TGTGCCAGCAGCTTAGTGGGACAGGGGGCGGGAAACACCATATATTTT. The V call is TRBV7-2, the J call TRBJ1-3, with 12 bases aligning to TRBD1. The CDR3 extends over 16 amino acids. With V trimmed by 1 base and J by 4 bases, 2 bases remained unmatched. Per the germline V gene, CDR1 is SGHTA and CDR2 is FQGNSA. The complete variable domain, with remaining parts taken from reference TRBV7-2 and TRBJ1-3, reads GAGVSQSPSNKVTEKGKDVELRCDPISGHTALYWYRQSLGQGLEFLIYFQGNSAPDKSGLPSDRFSAERTGGSVSTLTIQRTQQEDSAVYLCASSLVGQGAGNTIYFGEGSWLTVV.

The chain is built from TRBV7-2 and TRBJ2-3, with D uncertain. The CDR3 contains 12 residues. In germline, CDR1 is SGHTA, CDR2 FQGNSA. V was clipped by 5 bases and J by 4 bases, with 7 bases between them. The CDR3 DNA reads TGTGCCAGCAGCCCCCCGTCAGATACGCAGTATTTT. This sequence encodes CASSPPSDTQYF. Full variable domain (missing parts from reference TRBV7-2 and TRBJ2-3): GAGVSQSPSNKVTEKGKDVELRCDPISGHTALYWYRQSLGQGLEFLIYFQGNSAPDKSGLPSDRFSAERTGGSVSTLTIQRTQQEDSAVYLCASSPPSDTQYFGPGTRLTVL.

The chain uses TRBV30 and TRBJ2-7; unclear D gene. CDR1 and CDR2 from the germline V gene are GTSNPN and SVGIG (reference sequence). The CDR3 is 11 amino acids. Trimming removed 0 bases at V and 6 bases at J, with 6 bases between. The CDR3 loop is CAWSVGAEQYF. CDR3 nucleotides: TGTGCCTGGAGTGTAGGTGCCGAGCAGTACTTC.

The chain is built from TRBV5-1 and TRBJ2-3; 11 bases line up with TRBD2. Germline V gene data show CDR1 as SGHRS and CDR2 as YFSETQ. This CDR3 comprises 14 residues. The V segment lost 2 bases and the J segment 4 bases; nucleotides outside the gene matches: 0. The CDR3 region has the DNA TGCGCCAGCAGCTTTAGCGGGAGGGCAGATACGCAGTATTTT. Amino acids: CASSFSGRADTQYF.

In DNA, the CDR3 is TGTGCCAGCAGCCCACTTGGACTAGCGGGAGTTGGTGAGCAGTTCTTC. It translates to CASSPLGLAGVGEQFF. V is TRBV14 and J is TRBJ2-1, with 13 bases lining up with TRBD2. J was trimmed by 9 bases and V by 4 bases; bases with no gene match: 9. CDR3 length: 16 residues. The germline CDR1 and CDR2 sequences are SGHDN and FVKESK. Supplemented by reference TRBV14 and TRBJ2-1, the full variable domain reads EAGVTQFPSHSVIEKGQTVTLRCDPISGHDNLYWYRRVMGKEIKFLLHFVKESKQDESGMPNNRFLAERTGGTYSTLKVQPAELEDSGVYFCASSPLGLAGVGEQFFGPGTRLTVL.

CDR3 coding DNA: TGTGCCAGCAGTCAGGGACAGGGTGGAAACTATGGCTACACCTTC. Amino acid sequence: CASSQGQGGNYGYTF. V gene TRBV27 combines with J gene TRBJ1-2, with 9 bases that match TRBD1. The CDR3 spans 15 residues. Germline V CDR1 and CDR2: MNHEY, SMNVEV (reference sequence). Germline trimming cut 5 bases from V and 2 bases from J; bases unmatched to any gene: 6.

This clone was seen just once. This chain connects TRBV10-3 to TRBJ1-1; no clear D. CDR1 is ENHRY and CDR2 is SYGVKD in the germline V gene. The CDR3 totals 12 residues. Trimming removed 10 bases at V and 7 bases at J, with 16 bases between. CDR3 nucleotide sequence: TGTGCCACCTCATATTCCGGTGGTGAAGCTTTCTTT. As protein: CATSYSGGEAFF.

The chain has TRBV11-2 and TRBJ2-3; 9 positions agree with TRBD2. Germline V lookup: CDR1 SGHAT, CDR2 FQNNGV. The CDR3 spans 15 residues. With 5 bases clipped from V and 1 base from J, the junction kept 4 bases outside the gene matches. Here the CDR3 DNA reads TGTGCCAGCAGCGCCTGGACTAGCGGCACAGATACGCAGTATTTT. Its protein is CASSAWTSGTDTQYF. Full variable domain (outside the CDR3, taken from reference TRBV11-2 and TRBJ2-3): EAGVAQSPRYKIIEKRQSVAFWCNPISGHATLYWYQQILGQGPKLLIQFQNNGVVDDSQLPKDRFSAERLKGVDSTLKIQPAKLEDSAVYLCASSAWTSGTDTQYFGPGTRLTVL.

The V call is TRBV9, the J call TRBJ2-1; no definite D call. From germline, CDR1 is SGDLS and CDR2 YYNGEE. V gave up 0 bases and J gave up 0 bases, with 7 bases separating them. CDR3 length: 15 residues. The CDR3 DNA follows: TGTGCCAGCAGCGTAGCTGGGGACTCCTACAATGAGCAGTTCTTC. Translating gives CASSVAGDSYNEQFF.

The chain's CDR3 is CASSHTGEQYF. The CDR3 region has the DNA TGTGCCAGCAGTCATACCGGGGAGCAGTACTTC. This chain uses TRBV27 with TRBJ2-7; no clear D. CDR3 length equals 11 residues. The V gene's germline CDR1 is MNHEY and CDR2 SMNVEV (reference sequence). V was cut by 5 bases and J by 7 bases, with 9 bases left in between.

The chain carries TRBV7-9 and TRBJ1-2; no firm D call. The CDR3 runs to 14 residues. Germline V gives CDR1 SEHNR, CDR2 FQNEAQ (reference sequence). Trimming took off 1 base at V and 4 bases at J, with 10 bases between the two ends. The DNA of the CDR3 is TGTGCCAGCAGCTTAGAAAGCTATTCCTATGGCTACACCTTC. Encoded protein: CASSLESYSYGYTF.

V and J are TRBV6-4 and TRBJ2-3; TRBD2 is a possible D gene (5 bases). This CDR3 is 15 amino acids long. V was pared by 4 bases and J by 5 bases, with 16 bases between. CDR1 is MRHNA, CDR2 SNTAGT, per germline. This CDR3 reads CASSAMGNRGDTQYF. For the CDR3, the DNA is TGTGCCAGCAGTGCTATGGGAAACCGGGGAGATACGCAGTATTTT.

This clone has a single count. The chain has TRBV25-1 and TRBJ1-3, with D unresolved. The CDR3 contains 15 residues. V was cut by 5 bases and J by 1 base, with 12 bases left in between. The germline gives CDR1 MGHDK, CDR2 SYGVNS. CDR3 sequence reads: CASSTYRGSGNTIYF. CDR3 bases: TGTGCCAGCAGTACATACAGAGGTTCTGGAAACACCATATATTTT.

The genes are TRBV7-9 and TRBJ2-3; 10 nucleotides match TRBD1. From germline, CDR1 is SEHNR and CDR2 FQNEAQ (reference sequence). This CDR3 has 14 residues. V lost 3 bases, J lost 4 bases, and 1 base stayed unmatched. CDR3 nucleotides: TGTGCCAGCAGCTTGACAGGGGGCGCAGATACGCAGTATTTT. Amino acids: CASSLTGGADTQYF.

The J gene is TRBJ2-5, the V gene TRBV7-2; 8 bases are shared with TRBD1. The CDR3 runs to 17 residues. J gave up 1 base and V 1 base, and 8 bases lay outside the gene matches. Germline loops: CDR1 SGHTA, CDR2 FQGNSA. CDR3 nucleotides: TGTGCCAGCAGCTTAGATTTCGCAGGGGGCGTCCAAGAGACCCAGTACTTC. It specifies CASSLDFAGGVQETQYF.

The V gene is TRBV5-8, the J gene TRBJ2-7, with no clear D. The CDR3 contains 16 residues. Germline CDR1 and CDR2: SGHTS and YDEGEE. Trimming removed 0 bases from V and 0 bases from J, with 13 bases in between. This CDR3 is CASSLVTGLASYEQYF. CDR3 bases: TGTGCCAGCAGCTTGGTTACGGGCCTTGCCTCCTACGAGCAGTACTTC.

The chain couples TRBV5-4 to TRBJ2-7; 11 nucleotides agree with TRBD1. This CDR3 contains 16 residues. Germline V gene sequence: CDR1 SGHNT, CDR2 YYREEE (reference sequence). V shed 4 bases and J 6 bases; nucleotides not matched to a gene: 12. The CDR3 coding sequence is TGTGCCAGCAGCCTTGGCCGGGACAGGGGGATTCGCGAGCAGTACTTC. It yields the protein CASSLGRDRGIREQYF.

V usage is TRBV11-2 and J usage is TRBJ1-1; D may be TRBD1 (6 bases). CDR1 is SGHAT, CDR2 FQNNGV, per germline. V gave up 1 base and J gave up 4 bases, with 10 bases separating them. The CDR3 runs to 14 residues. Here the CDR3 reads CASSLVQGGTEAFF. The CDR3 region has the DNA TGTGCCAGCAGCTTAGTACAGGGAGGCACTGAAGCTTTCTTT. Variable domain in full (rest from reference TRBV11-2 and TRBJ1-1): EAGVAQSPRYKIIEKRQSVAFWCNPISGHATLYWYQQILGQGPKLLIQFQNNGVVDDSQLPKDRFSAERLKGVDSTLKIQPAKLEDSAVYLCASSLVQGGTEAFFGQGTRLTVV.

In nucleotides, the CDR3 is TGTGCCAGCAGCCTGAATAATCTAAAAAATGAAAAACTGTTTTTT. This codes for CASSLNNLKNEKLFF. This chain links TRBV7-2 with TRBJ1-4; D ambiguous. V lost 5 bases, J lost 5 bases, and 15 bases lay in between. The CDR3 covers 15 residues. CDR1 and CDR2 (germline): SGHTA, FQGNSA. The full variable domain, its missing parts supplied by reference TRBV7-2 and TRBJ1-4, is GAGVSQSPSNKVTEKGKDVELRCDPISGHTALYWYRQSLGQGLEFLIYFQGNSAPDKSGLPSDRFSAERTGGSVSTLTIQRTQQEDSAVYLCASSLNNLKNEKLFFGSGTQLSVL.